This is a list of T cell receptor beta chains from one sample in a study of T-cell reconstitution after alpha-beta-depleted transplantation in children. From the PCR reads, TCRdb called clonotypes with MiXCR, one entry per CDR3 protein. The repertoire consists of about 980,000 distinct CDR3 sequences, with roughly 29% occurring once and the leading ten covering over 25%. The material sequenced was PBMCs, mostly from graft donor cells, taken 360 days after TCRalphabeta/CD19-depleted stem cell transplant. These TCRs come from a boy less than two years old who had a stem cell transplant for SCID, so the T cells may come from the graft donor. CDR3s include the opening cysteine and the closing phenylalanine or tryptophan. The order of the fields is D gene, clone size, V gene, J gene, CDR3 protein, CDR3 DNA. D genes are given only for firm matches. Only part of the rows carry a size: once, few, many, or a class if the clone is expanded.

>NA|NA|TRBV6-5|TRBJ2-5
CASSYSNGGRETQYF
TGTGCCAGCAGTTACTCGAACGGGGGGCGGGAGACCCAGTACTTC
>NA|few|TRBV7-2|TRBJ2-2
CASSSDGQPGELFF
TGTGCCAGCAGCTCGGATGGACAGCCCGGGGAGCTGTTTTTT
>NA|NA|TRBV12-3/TRBV12-4|TRBJ2-6
CASSQNAGLRANVLTF
TGTGCCAGCAGCCAAAACGCGGGCCTTAGGGCCAACGTCCTGACTTTC
>NA|few|TRBV9|TRBJ2-1
CASSESPLGAYNEQFF
TGTGCCAGCAGCGAAAGCCCCCTAGGAGCCTACAATGAGCAGTTCTTC
>NA|NA|TRBV12-3/TRBV12-4|TRBJ2-5
CASRPNRVGVQTQYF
TGTGCCAGCAGACCGAACAGGGTAGGGGTGCAGACCCAGTACTTC
>NA|NA|TRBV20-1|TRBJ2-3
CSVRGNTQYF
TGCAGTGTTAGGGGGAATACGCAGTATTTT
>TRBD1|NA|TRBV5-1|TRBJ2-5
CASSLELGQGKETQYF
TGCGCCAGCAGCTTGGAACTCGGACAGGGCAAAGAGACCCAGTACTTC
>NA|NA|TRBV11-2|TRBJ1-1
CASSLDRVAGTEAFF
TGTGCCAGCAGCTTAGATCGGGTGGCGGGCACTGAAGCTTTCTTT
>NA|many|TRBV18|TRBJ2-4
CASSPLPSLAKNIQYF
TGTGCCAGCTCTCCCTTACCTTCATTAGCCAAAAACATTCAGTACTTC
>TRBD2|NA|TRBV29-1|TRBJ2-1
CSARPFGGAYNEQFF
TGCAGCGCGAGACCCTTCGGGGGGGCCTACAATGAGCAGTTCTTC
>NA|few|TRBV27|TRBJ1-6
CASSWRNSPLHF
TGTGCCAGCAGTTGGAGGAATTCACCCCTCCACTTT
>NA|few|TRBV10-3|TRBJ2-1
CATRPQGNEQFF
TGTGCCACTCGACCCCAGGGAAATGAGCAGTTCTTC
>NA|many|TRBV3-1|TRBJ2-7
CASSQHTPYEQYF
TGTGCCAGCAGCCAACATACACCTTACGAGCAGTACTTC
>NA|NA|TRBV9|TRBJ2-2
CASSVGAHTANTGELFF
TGTGCCAGCAGCGTAGGAGCGCACACAGCGAACACCGGGGAGCTGTTTTTT
>NA|NA|TRBV11-2|TRBJ1-4
CASSHSTEGEKLFF
TGTGCCAGCAGCCATAGTACCGAAGGTGAAAAACTGTTTTTT
>TRBD2|NA|TRBV7-8|TRBJ2-1
CASSPRGGSEQFF
TGTGCCAGCAGCCCCCGGGGCGGGAGTGAGCAGTTCTTC
>NA|few|TRBV12-3/TRBV12-4|TRBJ2-5
CASSFTFQGRETQYF
TGTGCCAGCAGTTTTACATTCCAGGGGCGGGAGACCCAGTACTTC
>NA|NA|TRBV12-3/TRBV12-4|TRBJ2-5
CASSLSPTSETQYF
TGTGCCAGCAGTTTATCACCGACGTCGGAGACCCAGTACTTC
>TRBD2|NA|TRBV28|TRBJ2-7
CASSLGGGSTYEQYF
TGTGCCAGCAGCCTCGGCGGGGGATCTACCTACGAGCAGTACTTC
>NA|few|TRBV21-1|TRBJ2-7
CASSAGQPLYEQYF
TGTGCCAGCAGCGCAGGACAACCCCTCTACGAGCAGTACTTC
>TRBD1|few|TRBV20-1|TRBJ2-7
CSARAYRGTPYEQYF
TGCAGTGCTAGAGCTTACAGGGGAACCCCCTACGAGCAGTACTTC
>TRBD1|few|TRBV20-1|TRBJ2-5
CSAQRQGATQYF
TGCAGTGCACAAAGACAGGGCGCGACCCAGTACTTC
>NA|few|TRBV7-9|TRBJ1-3
CASSNRDTGNTIYF
TGTGCCAGCAGCAACCGGGACACTGGAAACACCATATATTTT
>TRBD2|few|TRBV10-3|TRBJ2-3
CAISESTLGASGGDTDTQYF
TGTGCCATCAGTGAGTCGACTCTAGGGGCTAGCGGGGGAGACACAGATACGCAGTATTTT
>NA|NA|TRBV20-1|TRBJ2-3
CSASYGTDTQYF
TGCAGTGCTAGTTACGGCACAGATACGCAGTATTTT
>NA|NA|TRBV4-3|TRBJ2-1
CASSQESQGWDEQFF
TGCGCCAGCAGCCAAGAGTCGCAGGGGTGGGATGAGCAGTTCTTC
>TRBD1|few|TRBV6-1|TRBJ2-7
CASRKGTGAYEQYF
TGTGCCAGCAGGAAAGGGACAGGGGCCTACGAGCAGTACTTC
>NA|few|TRBV7-9|TRBJ2-1
CASSLAGGLPEDEQFF
TGTGCCAGCAGCTTAGCGGGGGGCCTACCGGAGGATGAGCAGTTCTTC
>NA|NA|TRBV12-5|TRBJ1-5
CASGRGDGGQPQHF
TGTGCTAGTGGCCGGGGGGACGGTGGACAGCCCCAGCATTTT
>NA|NA|TRBV20-1|TRBJ1-5
CSARVGSGNQPQHF
TGCAGTGCTAGAGTGGGGTCTGGCAATCAGCCCCAGCATTTT
>TRBD2|NA|TRBV5-1|TRBJ2-3
CASSPGGLADSDTQYF
TGCGCCAGCAGCCCGGGGGGACTAGCGGACTCCGATACGCAGTATTTT
>NA|NA|TRBV21-1|TRBJ2-7
CASSLRPTLGEQYF
TGTGCCAGCAGCCTCCGGCCTACCCTGGGGGAGCAGTACTTC
>TRBD1|NA|TRBV18|TRBJ2-1
CASSPPRTGPYNEQFF
TGTGCCAGCTCACCACCCAGGACAGGGCCTTACAATGAGCAGTTCTTC
>TRBD2|NA|TRBV7-3|TRBJ2-3
CASSSGLAGGRAQYF
TGTGCCAGCAGCTCGGGACTAGCGGGGGGGCGGGCGCAGTATTTT
>NA|few|TRBV7-2|TRBJ2-7
CASTLMLSTGSYEQYF
TGTGCCAGCACCTTAATGCTTTCGACAGGCTCCTACGAGCAGTACTTC
>NA|NA|TRBV7-8|TRBJ1-3
CASSLFSGKSGNTIYF
TGTGCCAGCAGCTTATTTTCCGGAAAGTCTGGAAACACCATATATTTT
>TRBD1|NA|TRBV20-1|TRBJ2-1
CSAPSPDRENEQFF
TGCAGTGCCCCCTCCCCCGACAGGGAGAATGAGCAGTTCTTC
>NA|few|TRBV20-1|TRBJ1-5
CSAGPGKGGNQPQHF
TGCAGTGCTGGACCCGGAAAGGGAGGCAATCAGCCCCAGCATTTT
>TRBD1|NA|TRBV11-2|TRBJ2-4
CASSSGQGRDIQYF
TGTGCCAGCAGCTCGGGACAGGGGAGGGACATTCAGTACTTC
>NA|NA|TRBV28|TRBJ1-6
CASSFTSFSSYNSPLHF
TGTGCCAGCAGTTTCACAAGTTTTAGCTCCTATAATTCACCCCTCCACTTT
>NA|NA|TRBV11-2|TRBJ2-6
CASSLQVPGSGANVLTF
TGTGCCAGCAGCTTACAGGTACCAGGCTCTGGGGCCAACGTCCTGACTTTC
>TRBD2|few|TRBV27|TRBJ2-5
CASSPVTGLAGSQYF
TGTGCCAGCAGCCCCGTAACAGGACTAGCGGGGTCCCAGTACTTC
>NA|NA|TRBV20-1|TRBJ2-5
CSARQGRGGQETQYF
TGCAGTGCTAGGCAGGGGCGGGGAGGCCAAGAGACCCAGTACTTC
>NA|NA|TRBV20-1|TRBJ2-1
CSASNGYNEQFF
TGCAGTGCCAGTAACGGGTACAATGAGCAGTTCTTC
>NA|NA|TRBV15|TRBJ1-4
CATSRLRLGGEEKLFF
TGTGCCACCAGCAGACTTAGACTCGGGGGGGAGGAAAAACTGTTTTTT
>NA|NA|TRBV7-9|TRBJ1-5
CASSSGVRPQHF
TGTGCCAGCAGCTCCGGAGTACGGCCCCAGCATTTT
>NA|NA|TRBV13|TRBJ2-3
CASSLISGPTPDTQYF
TGTGCCAGCAGCTTAATCTCGGGCCCGACCCCGGATACGCAGTATTTT
>NA|few|TRBV18|TRBJ2-3
CASSRKMDTQYF
TGTGCCAGCTCACGGAAAATGGATACGCAGTATTTT
>TRBD2|many|TRBV6-5|TRBJ2-1
CASSRGGEQFF
TGTGCCAGCAGCCGGGGGGGCGAGCAGTTCTTC